This TCR beta chain was obtained from a study of long-term antiretroviral therapy in people with HIV (dated by TCRdb to the early 2020s). General notes on the study: The earliest samples were collected about a decade before the 2015 WHO recommendation for immediate ART, when ART was typically delayed until CD4 counts fell. A retrospective serial study tested whether ART initiation and durable HIV suppression were associated with changes in peripheral blood TRB repertoire composition and diversity. From fewer than 35 adults with confirmed HIV infection, the cohort provided approximately 190 cryopreserved PBMC samples, gathered serially across a mean of approximately six years (range 1-12). Of the roughly 31 participants with HIV, about a dozen were female. No cross-contamination during QIAcube processing was seen in test extractions of a monoclonal T-cell line run alongside 33 polyclonal samples. Broad study findings and their caveats: The samples span the years 2004 to 2017, and the ART regimens used may be less effective than current regimens. Inferences about post-ART repertoire changes are limited because no data were available on ART adherence, viral resistance or therapy changes. Limited PBMC availability meant only the TCR beta chain was sequenced, without alpha chain pairing. Expanded TRB clones identified before ART initiation dominated the repertoire at all time points, although this dominance fluctuated and declined in many PLHIV after ART. Starting ART was linked to a significant rise in TRB diversity, yet even after long-term ART the diversity remained significantly lower than in transplant donor controls. Narrower CDR3 length ranges were observed in HIV repertoires than in controls, and an antigen-experienced repertoire with only a slight naive shift after ART was suggested by the network structure. Because pre-ART samples had limited cell numbers, profiling was done on unsorted PBMC rather than on sorted CD4+ and CD8+ T cells.

Inclusion was restricted to participants for whom at least one PBMC sample before ART initiation and at least two post-ART samples were available. All participants with HIV were treated in the United States of America. Before DNA extraction, cryopreserved samples containing about 0.9-11 million PBMC were thawed and washed. At the time of the earliest PBMC sample for each participant with HIV, ages ranged from about 23 to 60 years. Per participant, PBMC samples came from 1-4 timepoints prior to ART initiation and 2-8 timepoints following ART initiation, for a median of 7 samples. For every participant, serial HIV viral load, CD4+ T-cell count, ART history and demographic data were obtained. Genomic DNA was extracted from unsorted PBMC with a Qiagen kit on a QIAcube, with processing performed in batches of 12 samples. The immunoSEQ hsTCRB v3.0 assay was used at survey level resolution for TRB variable region sequencing. The targeted TRB sequencing depth was about 40,000-50,000 T-cell genomes per sample. TRB libraries were pooled and sequenced on an Illumina MiSeq using a v3 150-cycle kit. As for how the authors treated the data: Repertoire analysis was performed in R inside a reproducible Nextflow workflow that covered QC, data transformation and analysis. LymphoSeq2, an R package for AIRR-Seq data exploration, was used to implement custom analyses. A few samples that yielded fewer than 5000 total TRB sequences were excluded, so that approximately 200 HIV repertoires were analyzed. Among the 180 to 200 HIV repertoires that were kept, approximately 61 were collected before ART initiation and more than 120 were collected after ART initiation. Repertoires were downsampled to 5000 TRB nucleotide sequences, with summary statistics averaged over 100 downsampling iterations. The analysis kept only TRB sequences whose CDR3 regions were at least seven amino acids long. A Shannon entropy-derived clonality score and the Gini coefficient were used to measure diversity. In the repertoire networks, any two of the top 5000 CDR3 amino acid sequences were connected whenever the two sequences differed by an edit distance of one. Antigen specificity groups and MHC restriction were predicted for TRB CDR3 amino acid sequences with GLIPH2. Known CMV, EBV, HIV or tissue antigen associations were flagged by matching CDR3 amino acid sequences against VDJdb and McPAS-TCR. Pre-ART, post-ART and control groups were compared with Wilcoxon signed-rank tests and Holm-Bonferroni correction. TCRdb retrieved this table from immuneACCESS and kept in-frame rearrangements only. Not all clones are present; in checked studies, unresolved V genes account for under half, and no reason is known for the remainder. V and J calls plus clone size are reproduced from that table; the DNA served to infer D and trimming. For this sample there are about 12,000 clones; over 65% appear just once. The ten largest clones take up around an eighth of the sample.

Worth noting for this clone: The clone's antigen remains unknown. Base qualities are not recorded, but no much larger clone differs from it by a single base.

The sample consisted of unsorted PBMCs, taken 1.3 years after starting antiretroviral therapy. The receptor was isolated from a woman younger than 30 with HIV.

Read as DNA, the sequence is TGCGCCAGCAGCTTTTATCAGGGGAACGACTATGGCTACACCTTC. This encodes CASSFYQGNDYGYTF. The chain is assembled from TRBV5-1 and TRBJ1-2; TRBD1 might be the D gene, on 6 matching bases. The germline ends are 14 bases apart after V is trimmed by 2 bases and J by 3 bases. CDR1 is given as SGHRS and CDR2 as YFSETQ, both from the germline V gene. Including cysteine and phenylalanine, the CDR3 has 15 amino acids. CDR3 DNA only is kept here, 45 bases in frame from base 1.